This TCR beta chain was recorded in a study of CD8+CD57+ T cells in acquired aplastic anemia. At the level of the study: An average of roughly 3 ug of DNA was obtained from sorted CD4+ and CD8+ cells. Findings of the study overall: Sharing between patients and controls was observed for 25 to 30 CD8+ CDR3 sequences.

On this clonotype itself: Its antigen is not known. At one end, the junction sequence differs from germline, possibly due to a read error.

Using genomic DNA as the template, TCR beta VDJ and CDR3 profiling was carried out. TCRdb reanalysed the reads using MiXCR and keeps one entry per CDR3 protein. The repertoire has approximately 190,000 distinct CDR3 sequences, around 66% of them found once; the top ten carry under 60%. The CDR3 runs 12 residues. Germline CDR1 reads MNHEY; CDR2 reads SVGEGT. The TCR sequence derives from a human donor with severe aplastic anemia or a healthy control (not recorded which). The chain employs TRBV6-2 or TRBV6-3 and TRBJ2-1; the D gene is possibly TRBD2 (5 bases). The sequenced material came from sorted CD4+, CD8+, or CD8+CD57+ T cells (not recorded which) from PBMCs. The CDR3 DNA sequence: TGTGCCAGCACCTCAGGAGGCTTTGAGCAGTCCTTC. Residues: CASTSGGFEQSF.